The clone carrying this T cell receptor beta chain was seen a few times. Its specificity is unknown. The sample belongs to a study of CD8 T cells in ankylosing spondylitis. Findings and caveats of the study: CD8+ by phenotype, disease-linked clones were relatively rare in peripheral blood.

TCR beta libraries were made by quantitative 5'-RACE with molecular barcodes. TCRdb fed the 5' RACE reads into MiXCR, producing one record per CDR3 protein. The sample has some 180,000 distinct CDR3 sequences; about 20% are singletons. The CDR3 has 16 residues. The V segment lost 5 bases and the J segment 0 bases; nucleotides outside the gene matches: 5. Germline V gene lookup returns CDR1 LNHNV and CDR2 YYDKDF (reference sequence). The V call is TRBV15, the J call TRBJ2-3; 10 nucleotides align to TRBD1. Input material: blood, either unsorted or a sorted T cell fraction (not recorded which). This sequence originates from a male donor between 5 and 35 years old with ankylosing spondylitis or in good health (not recorded which). This chain's CDR3 is CATSGRQGASTDTQYF. CDR3 nucleotide sequence: TGTGCCACCAGCGGAAGACAGGGGGCGAGCACAGATACGCAGTATTTT. Looking up the rest from reference TRBV15 and TRBJ2-3 gives the full variable domain: DAMVIQNPRYQVTQFGKPVTLSCSQTLNHNVMYWYQQKSSQAPKLLFHYYDKDFNNEADTPDNFQSRRPNTSFCFLDIRSPGLGDTAMYLCATSGRQGASTDTQYFGPGTRLTVL.